This T cell receptor beta chain was captured by sequencing in a study of blood T cells in healthy people across ages (dated by TCRdb to the mid-2010s). Some background on the complete study: In model experiments, roughly one uniquely barcoded TCR beta cDNA molecule per two T cells was captured by template switching. Using deep sequencing normalized with unique cDNA molecular identifiers, the study measured how TCR beta repertoire diversity changes with age. The donors were split into four age groups: young (average 16 years), middle-aged (over 35), aged (62) and long-lived (82). To avoid experimental bias, donors of different ages were distributed randomly across sequencing lanes. The study analyzed two additional independent replicas of 1 million unique cDNA reads from the same blood draw for two donors, one aged 18 to 29 and one aged 80 or older. Results and caveats for the whole study, not just this receptor: There was a strong correlation between observed TCR beta diversity and the percentage of naive T cells measured by flow cytometry. The CMV infection status of donors was not known, potentially confounding age-related changes in expanded clonotypes. Total diversity estimates from one million sequenced T cells were considered lower bounds and underestimates. Observed TCR beta diversity per million T cells fell roughly linearly with age, and a significant reduction was already apparent by age around 39. Conclusive comparison of naive and antigen-experienced compartments was prevented by the profiling of bulk unsorted PBMCs. Compared with the aged group, more naive CD4+ T cells, fewer expanded clones and increased TCR diversity were shown by the long-lived group, suggesting age selection.

From the cysteine up to the phenylalanine, the CDR3 has a length of 16 residues. Kept here is only the CDR3 DNA, which spans 48 bases and is read in frame from base 1. The junction shows trimming of 2 bases on V and 4 bases on J, plus 17 bases between the germline ends. According to the germline V gene, CDR1 reads SGHDN and CDR2 reads FVKESK. For this clonotype: What antigen it recognizes has not been identified. No base quality values were provided; no much bigger clone lies one nucleotide off.

Library creation used 5' RACE. The listed sequencing device is Illumina HiSeq 2500. A second PCR of 7 to 11 cycles was performed with a sample-barcoded 5' primer and a J-beta primer mix. Each TCR beta cDNA molecule received a unique molecular identifier from a template-switch 5' adaptor carrying 12 random nucleotides. Each sample yielded at least 2.5 million CDR3-containing paired-end reads. The Mint cDNA synthesis kit, primed by a TRBC-specific oligonucleotide, was used to synthesize first-strand cDNA from all RNA. Following uracil-DNA glycosylase treatment, all cDNA underwent a first 18-cycle PCR with the universal primers M1SS and BC2_uni_R. The original pipeline was this. For normalization, 1 million high-quality reads were randomly selected from each sample, with every read carrying a distinct molecular identifier. Reads with shared molecular identifiers were discarded instead of being binned into consensus sequences. CDR3 identification, clonotype clustering and error correction used MiTCR with a Q25 quality threshold and the strictest error-elimination algorithm. A nonparametric unseen species model using Euler transformation provided a lower-bound estimate of total TCR beta diversity. Using fastp trimming at Q25 and MiXCR clonotype assembly, TCRdb reanalyzed the public sequencing data and kept in-frame beta chains. Each entry is one CDR3 protein sequence, shown with its most common DNA and genes. The V and J calls come from TCRdb's annotation, not from the publication. The sample yields approximately 1.5 million distinct CDR3 sequences; roughly 32% were counted once. The ten largest clonotypes hold roughly 10% of the sample.

The donors were 40 or so Caucasian individuals from Russia, aged roughly 6 to 100 years, who were systemically healthy. Ten milliliters of peripheral blood were drawn from each donor into EDTA-treated Vacutainer tubes. Ficoll-Paque density-gradient centrifugation was used to isolate PBMCs, with at least 6.5 million per sample. Trizol reagent was used to extract total RNA from PBMCs, with at least 6 micrograms per sample. The percentages of naive CD45RAhigh/CD27high T cells were determined by flow cytometry on a PBMC aliquot from every donor. The receptor was isolated from a woman younger than 45 in good health. The chain uses TRBV14 and TRBJ1-2; the D gene is perhaps TRBD1, on 6 matching bases. Sequences were obtained from blood. The nucleotide sequence is given as TGTGCCAGCAGCCAAACAGGGTTCCGGGCATCCTATGGCTACACCTTC. Its product reads: CASSQTGFRASYGYTF. The reference TRBV14 and TRBJ1-2 proteins fill in what lies around the CDR3, so the full variable domain reads EAGVTQFPSHSVIEKGQTVTLRCDPISGHDNLYWYRRVMGKEIKFLLHFVKESKQDESGMPNNRFLAERTGGTYSTLKVQPAELEDSGVYFCASSQTGFRASYGYTFGSGTRLTVV.